This TCR beta chain emerged from a study of multiple sclerosis patients with progressive multifocal leukoencephalopathy. General study results and limits: Most PML patients had lower entropy, suggesting less diverse TRB repertoires. Before and during natalizumab, the clones expanded at PML already existed.

In the case of this clone: The antigen is undetermined.

This sample's time point: before natalizumab initiation. All patients had prior interferon beta, and all PML patients were female. Synthetic inline TR CDR3 controls covering all V-J pairings were spiked into each PCR. The method was immunoSEQ multiplex PCR; TCRdb's version includes in-frame clones alone and lacks a portion of them. The sample has more than 25,000 clones, 70% to 90% seen once. The V end was cut by 6 bases, the J end by 1 base, with 16 bases between. Germline CDR1 MGHDK, CDR2 SYGVNS. This CDR3 is built from 15 residues. The chain has TRBV25-1 and TRBJ2-7; D not certain. The clonotype originates from a human donor with multiple sclerosis. Sequencing was performed on PBMCs. The CDR3 bases are TGTGCCAGCAGCCCCACCCAGGTCTCATCCTACGAGCAGTACTTC. Amino acids: CASSPTQVSSYEQYF.